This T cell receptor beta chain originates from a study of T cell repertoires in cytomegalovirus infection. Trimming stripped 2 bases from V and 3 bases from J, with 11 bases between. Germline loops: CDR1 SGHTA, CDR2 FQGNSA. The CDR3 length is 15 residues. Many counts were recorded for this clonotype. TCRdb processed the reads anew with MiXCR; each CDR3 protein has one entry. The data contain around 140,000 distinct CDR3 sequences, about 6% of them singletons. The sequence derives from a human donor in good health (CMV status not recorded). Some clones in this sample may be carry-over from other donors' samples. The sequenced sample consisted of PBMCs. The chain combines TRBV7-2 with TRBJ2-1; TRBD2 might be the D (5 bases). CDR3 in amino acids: CASSLQAAVYNEQFF. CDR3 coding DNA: TGTGCCAGCAGCTTACAAGCGGCCGTCTACAATGAGCAGTTCTTC.